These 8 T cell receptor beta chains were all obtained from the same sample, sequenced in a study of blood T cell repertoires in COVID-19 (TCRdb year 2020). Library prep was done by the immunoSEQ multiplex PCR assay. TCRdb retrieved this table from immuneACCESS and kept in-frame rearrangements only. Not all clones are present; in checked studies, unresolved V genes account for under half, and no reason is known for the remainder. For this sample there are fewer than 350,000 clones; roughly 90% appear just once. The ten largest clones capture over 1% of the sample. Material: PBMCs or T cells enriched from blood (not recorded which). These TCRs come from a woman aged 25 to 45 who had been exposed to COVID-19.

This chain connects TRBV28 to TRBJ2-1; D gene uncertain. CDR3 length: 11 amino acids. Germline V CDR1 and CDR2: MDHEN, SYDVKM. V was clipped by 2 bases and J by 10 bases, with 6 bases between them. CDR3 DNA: TGTGCCAGCAGTTTACTGGGCGAGCAGTTCTTC. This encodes CASSLLGEQFF.

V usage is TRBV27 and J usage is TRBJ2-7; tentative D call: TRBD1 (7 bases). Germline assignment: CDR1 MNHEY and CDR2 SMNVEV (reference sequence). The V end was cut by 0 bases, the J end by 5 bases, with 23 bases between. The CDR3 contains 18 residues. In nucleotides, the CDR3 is TGTGCCAGCAGTTTATCGATAGGACAGGACTACCCTTCGCACGAGCAGTACTTC. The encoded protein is CASSLSIGQDYPSHEQYF.

The CDR3 spells CASRATLNTEAFF. CDR3 nucleotides: TGTGCCAGCAGAGCAACCTTGAACACTGAAGCTTTCTTT. V is TRBV6-4 and J is TRBJ1-1; D remains unclear. Germline assignment: CDR1 MRHNA and CDR2 SNTAGT. Trimming removed 6 bases from V and 0 bases from J, with 8 bases in between. This CDR3 contains 13 residues.

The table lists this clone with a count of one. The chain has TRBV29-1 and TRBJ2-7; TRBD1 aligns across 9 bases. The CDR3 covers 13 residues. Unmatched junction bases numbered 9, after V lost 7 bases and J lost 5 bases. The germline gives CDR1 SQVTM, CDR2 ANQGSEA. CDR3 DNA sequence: TGCAGCGCCCTCGGGACAGGGCTCAACGAGCAGTACTTC. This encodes CSALGTGLNEQYF.

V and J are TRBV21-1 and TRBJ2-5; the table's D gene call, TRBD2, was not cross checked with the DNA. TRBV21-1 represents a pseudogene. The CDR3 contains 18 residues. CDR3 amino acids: CASRIPGLAGARQETQYF. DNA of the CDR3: TGTGCCAGCAGGATACCGGGACTAGCGGGAGCTAGACAAGAGACCCAGTACTTC.

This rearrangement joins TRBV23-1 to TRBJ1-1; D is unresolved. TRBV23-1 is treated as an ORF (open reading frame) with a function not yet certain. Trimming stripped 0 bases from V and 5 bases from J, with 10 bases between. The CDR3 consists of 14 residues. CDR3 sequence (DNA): TGCGCCAGCAGTCAATCCAAGCGTAAAACTGAAGCTTTCTTT. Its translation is CASSQSKRKTEAFF.

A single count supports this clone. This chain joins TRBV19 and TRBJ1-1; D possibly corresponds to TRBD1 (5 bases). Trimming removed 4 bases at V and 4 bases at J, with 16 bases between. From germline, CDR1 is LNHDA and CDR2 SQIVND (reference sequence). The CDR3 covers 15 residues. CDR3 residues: CASSTAGRASTEAFF. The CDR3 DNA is TGTGCCAGTAGTACTGCTGGCAGGGCTAGCACTGAAGCTTTCTTT.

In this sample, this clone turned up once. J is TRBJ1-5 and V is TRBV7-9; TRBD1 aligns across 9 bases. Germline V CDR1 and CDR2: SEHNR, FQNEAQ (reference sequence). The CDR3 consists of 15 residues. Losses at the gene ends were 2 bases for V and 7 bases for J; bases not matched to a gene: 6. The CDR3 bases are TGTGCCAGCAGCTTAACAGGGGGCGAGGGGCAGCCCCAGCATTTT. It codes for CASSLTGGEGQPQHF.